This TCR beta chain was sequenced in a study of blood T cell repertoires in COVID-19. Study-wide background: PBMCs, B-cell-depleted T cells, or T cells provided the cDNA or gDNA that made up the material.

Sequencing used immunoSEQ multiplex PCR; TCRdb keeps in-frame clones, though not all of them. Of 350,000 to 450,000 clones in the sample, roughly nine tenths are singletons; the top ten hold 0.8% to 0.9%. Recruitment covered some 25 US areas and drew participants whose ages spanned roughly 18 to 100 years. Within the 2 weeks before study entry, each person in the exposed group met a COVID-19 case. The length of the CDR3 is 17 residues. The chain has TRBV21-1 and TRBJ2-1; TRBD2, as called in the table, went unchecked against the DNA. TRBV21-1 is flagged as a pseudogene. The sequenced sample was PBMCs or T cells enriched from blood (not recorded which). The source of this sequence is a woman aged 40-49 years who had been exposed to COVID-19. The CDR3 reads CASSKGGSGGASGEQFF. CDR3 sequence (DNA): TGTGCCAGCAGCAAGGGCGGGAGCGGGGGGGCCTCTGGTGAGCAGTTCTTC.